A single T cell receptor beta chain is shown here with its context. As yet, its antigen is unknown. The V and J ends lost 6 bases and 7 bases respectively, with 13 bases between them. Germline V CDR1 and CDR2: MNHNS, SASEGT. The CDR3 sequence is 13 residues long. This sample stems from a study of OX40 agonist ivuxolimab in advanced cancers. Points from the study as a whole: CD4+ T cells averaged fewer expanded clones than CD8+ T cells.

Data came from immunoSEQ multiplex PCR; TCRdb stores just in-frame clones and leaves some out. The table shows 100,000 or so clones, with around 84% occurring only once. The rearrangement uses TRBV6-1 and TRBJ1-5; D remains unclear. This receptor was identified in an adult with an advanced solid tumor such as melanoma, head and neck, liver or kidney cancer. The sequencing here drew on CD4+ or CD8+ T cells sorted from blood, taken in a trial of the OX40 agonist ivuxolimab. Here the CDR3 reads CASRETTGQPQHF. CDR3 sequence (DNA): TGTGCCAGCAGGGAAACGACGGGGCAGCCCCAGCATTTT.